This T cell receptor (beta chain) was documented in a study of blood T cells in healthy people across ages. The germline CDR1 and CDR2 sequences are SGDLS and YYNGEE. V was pared by 1 base and J by 8 bases, with 14 bases of the junction left unmatched. The CDR3 sequence is 17 residues long. This clonotype was detected a few times. For the second PCR, which ran for about 7 to 12 cycles, a sample-barcoded 5' primer and a J-beta primer mix were used. Every sample produced at least 3 million CDR3-containing paired-end reads. TCRdb reanalysed the 5' RACE reads using MiXCR and keeps one entry per CDR3 protein. The table records around 1,000,000 distinct CDR3 sequences, less than 45% of them present only once. It was approximately 9 milliliters of peripheral blood that were drawn from each donor.

Sample: blood. The receptor was derived from a man aged 18 to 29 in good health. The gene calls are TRBV9 and TRBJ2-1, with 8 bases that match TRBD2. The CDR3 loop reads CASSVQAGASQRDEQFF. In nucleotides, the CDR3 is TGTGCCAGCAGCGTACAAGCGGGGGCCTCTCAGAGGGATGAGCAGTTCTTC.